Given below is one TCR beta chain in context. At least ten counts were recorded for this clonotype. Its antigen target is currently unknown. The sample holds no much larger clone one base away, and base qualities are not on file. The source of the sample is a study of regulatory T cells in long-lasting Graves disease (dated by TCRdb to the early 2020s). Looking at the study overall: Newly diagnosed Graves' disease patients had taken antithyroid drugs for less than 3 months. Persistent Graves' disease patients were compared with newly diagnosed Graves' disease patients by peripheral blood TCR sequencing and RNA sequencing. The study was conducted in China and was registered as a clinical trial. TCR sequencing covered some 13 persistent and about 20 newly diagnosed Graves' disease patients, 33 samples in total.

Libraries were prepared through multiplex PCR. The instrument was an Illumina HiSeq 4000. iRepertoire HTBI primers and Arm-PCR amplification of CDR3 regions were used to construct TCR beta libraries. Before sequencing, the PCR products went through gel purification. Turning to the authors' computational methods: Gene usage analysis of CDR3 amino acid clonotypes relied on the 60 or so TRBV and over 13 TRBJ segments identified across samples. COPE and FqMerger were used to merge filtered high-quality paired reads into contigs. BLAST was used to align contigs to IMGT TRBV, TRBD and TRBJ reference genes, with CDR3 defined following IMGT. Highly expanded clones were defined as clonotypes with a frequency above 0.1%. Repertoire diversity was measured by Shannon entropy, and V-J evenness by the Gini coefficient. A clonotype was considered public if more than one individual shared it. The public reads were quality trimmed at Q25 with fastp and then assembled into clones with MiXCR by TCRdb, keeping productive beta chains. Each CDR3 protein appears once, grouped with its most common genes and DNA. TCRdb's processing, not the authors', yielded these V and J calls. Present in this sample are hundreds of thousands of distinct CDR3 sequences, 16% of which were seen just once. The ten largest account for 18% of the sample.

From V the trimming removes 5 bases and from J it removes 2 bases, while the gene matches leave 10 bases of the junction unaccounted for. Sequences MNHEY (CDR1) and SVGEGT (CDR2) are obtained from the germline V gene. The CDR3, from cysteine to phenylalanine, totals 16 residues. The entry retains the CDR3 DNA only, 48 bases that are in frame from base 1. Overall results and qualifications from the work: Persistent Graves' disease patients showed lower TCR Shannon entropy and fewer highly expanded clones than newly diagnosed patients, suggesting clonal expansion. Persistent patients shared more public clonotypes among themselves (around 2,500) than newly diagnosed patients did (roughly 920). As a limitation, the authors acknowledged that the small sample size may reduce accuracy. Persistent disease showed preferential use of TRBV28, TRBJ1-2 and TRBJ2-5, whereas newly diagnosed disease favored TRBV20-1 and TRBJ2-1. Sequencing and analysis were restricted to the TCR beta chain. Peripheral blood alone was examined, since thyroid tissue, which constituted the primary lesion, could not be accessed.

The sample's time point, from its label and the paper: newly diagnosed GD, antithyroid drugs for less than 3 months. For both TCR sequencing and RNA sequencing, RNA was extracted from PBMCs using TRIzol. The diagnosis of Graves' disease was made according to American Thyroid Association guidelines. The patients came from an endocrinology department in Xi'an, China. From each patient, about 9 milliliters of peripheral blood was collected into an EDTA anticoagulant tube. PBMCs were isolated by Ficoll Paque Plus density gradient separation without further T cell sorting. An Agilent 2100 Bioanalyzer and agarose gel were used to check RNA quality, while a NanoDrop 2000 measured RNA concentration. The same data also contributed to another study, on T cells in Graves' hyperthyroidism and ophthalmopathy. As noted in the second study: Graves' hyperthyroidism was defined as stable when no progression to ophthalmopathy occurred over 18 months of follow-up. Hyperthyroidism patients were aged 18 to 65 years and newly diagnosed, with disease duration of less than 2 months. Any patient with an uncontrolled infection, another autoimmune disease, pregnancy or lactation was excluded. Diagnoses were established on the basis of clinical symptoms, serum thyroxine and TRAb, thyroid ultrasound, and orbital computed tomography. A first-round RT-PCR of the TCR CDR3 used the HTBI primer set with the Qiagen OneStep RT-PCR kit. Most expanded thyroid clonotypes (frequency above 0.001) were also detected in blood, a finding suggesting that blood repertoires may reflect thyroid immune responses. A model built on a 13 V-J signature distinguished ophthalmopathy from stable hyperthyroidism, reaching roughly 88% sensitivity and around 81% specificity in cross-validation and 80%/75% in testing. During validation, the model predicted progression to ophthalmopathy a median of roughly 7.1 months ahead of onset, with roughly 65% sensitivity and almost 75% specificity. To identify distinguishing TCR V-J signatures, a discovery cohort of 90 to 100 patients was used, comprising 43 with Graves' ophthalmopathy and around 57 with stable Graves' hyperthyroidism. Prospective prediction of ophthalmopathy was tested in an independent validation cohort of fewer than 20 hyperthyroidism patients and around 16 patients who later progressed to ophthalmopathy. For training and testing, the 95 to 100 patients in the discovery cohort were randomly divided in a 7:3 ratio. In six Graves' hyperthyroidism patients, the study also compared T-cell repertoires from thyroid tissue with T-cell repertoires from blood. Following sampling, methimazole starting at 30 mg daily was given to hyperthyroidism patients, and high-dose intravenous methylprednisolone was given to ophthalmopathy patients. Libraries were constructed in a second round of multiplex PCR, after which size selection and purification were performed. The libraries were sequenced on an Illumina HiSeq2000 using paired-end 100 bp reads. SOAPnuke was used to process the raw data, throwing out any read that contained adapters or uncalled bases, had a mean Phred below 15, or lacked an exact constant-primer or identifier match. COPE v1.2.5 was used to merge high-quality paired reads, and clonotypes were defined as unique nucleotide sequences. MiTCR v1.1 was used to align the clonotypes against IMGT TRBV, TRBD and TRBJ reference segments. Analysis was restricted to V-J combinations with a frequency above 0.0001, which covered roughly 99% of repertoires. A TCS score was defined as the ratio of F50 (clonal expansion) to E x V (chaos), with BLOSUM62-based TCRdist applied between CDR3 peptides within each V-J. Welch's t-statistics and random forest reduced roughly 530 V-J features to 10 to 15, which were used in a naive Bayes classifier (R e1071). Sample size was not statistically predetermined, and investigators were not blinded to group allocation. TCR Vbeta CDR3 sequencing of 120 to 150 peripheral blood samples (fewer than 45 ophthalmopathy, about 80 hyperthyroidism and approximately 17 progressor patients) is reported in the paper.

This TCR derives from a woman in her twenties or thirties with Graves disease. Donor details come from another sample of the same person, matched by shared clones. The chain is made from TRBV6-2 or TRBV6-3 and TRBJ2-7; 9 bases in the middle match TRBD2. The sequenced sample was peripheral blood mononuclear cells (PBMCs), obtained at new diagnosis, from a patient treated with antithyroid drugs. The CDR3 protein: CASSSSMGGRAYEQYF. The nucleotide sequence reads as follows: TGTGCCAGCAGTAGCTCGATGGGCGGGAGGGCCTACGAGCAGTACTTC.